Presented here are 25 T cell receptor beta chains from one specimen sequenced in a study of control samples from healthy donors and cancer patients (dated by TCRdb to 2020 to 2022). Receptor libraries were prepared by the immunoSEQ multiplex PCR assay. Drawn from immuneACCESS, this table holds only the in-frame rearrangements with V and J called that TCRdb kept. Clones are partly lost; checked studies trace under half to an unresolved V gene and leave the rest unexplained. Within this sample are 150,000 to 180,000 clones, with over 90% of them counted one time only. Clones ranked in the top ten supply about 2.4% of the sample. The sequencing input was blood. These receptors were taken from a man aged 50 to 59 in good health.

V is TRBV6-6 and J is TRBJ1-5, with D uncertain. Germline V gene lookup returns CDR1 MNHNY and CDR2 SVGAGI (reference sequence). The CDR3 extends over 14 amino acids. The germline V and J ends were trimmed by 6 bases and 5 bases, with 14 bases remaining between them. The CDR3 DNA follows: TGTGCCAGCAGCCTATTCGGGGAAGATCAGCCCCAGCATTTT. This codes for CASSLFGEDQPQHF.

The genes are TRBV19 and TRBJ1-1; the D is unclear. Germline CDR1 reads LNHDA; CDR2 reads SQIVND (reference sequence). V was clipped by 4 bases and J by 6 bases, with 12 bases between them. CDR3 length: 13 residues. The CDR3 DNA follows: TGTGCCAGTAGTAACGGACCTGGGGCTGAAGCTTTCTTT. Protein product: CASSNGPGAEAFF.

V usage is TRBV7-3 and J usage is TRBJ2-2; D is unclear. The CDR3 consists of 15 residues. Trimming took 3 bases from V and 2 from J, leaving 10 bases between them. The germline V gene has CDR1 SGHTA and CDR2 FQGTGA. CDR3 bases: TGTGCCAGCAGCTTCTTGGCGGATAACACCGGGGAGCTGTTTTTT. It specifies CASSFLADNTGELFF.

The gene calls are TRBV11-2 and TRBJ1-1; no firm D call. Germline values: CDR1 SGHAT, CDR2 FQNNGV. The CDR3 covers 13 residues. V was pared by 0 bases and J by 9 bases, with 11 bases between. The CDR3 spells CASSLETGGKAFF. In nucleotides, the CDR3 is TGTGCCAGCAGCTTAGAGACCGGAGGGAAAGCTTTCTTT.

V usage is TRBV6-5 and J usage is TRBJ2-7; TRBD2 agrees at 13 bases. V lost 2 bases to trimming and J lost 6 bases; unmatched junction nucleotides: 1. The length of the CDR3 is 14 residues. Germline V CDR1 and CDR2: MNHEY, SVGAGI. The CDR3 loop is CASSYTSGRAEQYF. CDR3 coding DNA: TGTGCCAGCAGTTACACTAGCGGGAGGGCCGAGCAGTACTTC.

The CDR3 nucleotides are TGTGCCAGCAGCCAAGATACAGCGGGAGCGAACTACGAGCAGTACTTC. Translating it yields CASSQDTAGANYEQYF. This chain connects TRBV3-1 (or the pseudogene TRBV3-2) to TRBJ2-7; 8 bases map to TRBD2. CDR1 and CDR2 (germline): LGHDT, YNNKEL (reference sequence). J lost 3 bases, V lost 0 bases, and 7 bases had no gene match. The length of the CDR3 is 16 residues.

V and J are TRBV28 and TRBJ2-2; D is undetermined. Germline V gene sequence: CDR1 MDHEN, CDR2 SYDVKM. Trimming left V 3 bases short and J 5 bases short, with 10 bases between. This CDR3 has 14 amino acids. This CDR3 is CASSFKRLTGELFF. The DNA for the CDR3 is TGTGCCAGCAGTTTCAAAAGGCTGACCGGGGAGCTGTTTTTT.

V is TRBV15 and J is TRBJ1-3, with unresolved D. The CDR3 runs to 15 residues. The germline V gene encodes CDR1 LNHNV and CDR2 YYDKDF (reference sequence). V was shortened by 4 bases and J by 0 bases, with 10 bases between the two germline ends. The CDR3 coding sequence is TGTGCCACCAGCAATTTACCCTACTCTGGAAACACCATATATTTT. Amino acids: CATSNLPYSGNTIYF.

The chain is built from TRBV19 and TRBJ2-1, with a possible D match to TRBD2 (5 bases). V was shortened by 4 bases and J by 8 bases, with 12 bases between the two germline ends. The length of the CDR3 is 13 residues. The germline V gene has CDR1 LNHDA and CDR2 SQIVND (reference sequence). As DNA, the CDR3 is TGTGCCAGTAGTACTCCGGGAAGGGATGAGCAGTTCTTC. It yields the protein CASSTPGRDEQFF.

The J gene is TRBJ1-3, the V gene TRBV5-1; unclear D gene. Trimming left V 1 base short and J 0 bases short, with 14 bases between. Germline V lookup: CDR1 SGHRS, CDR2 YFSETQ. The CDR3 spans 17 residues. CDR3 coding DNA: TGCGCCAGCAGCTTGATGGACGGGCGAAGCTCTGGAAACACCATATATTTT. Amino acids: CASSLMDGRSSGNTIYF.

The genes are TRBV13 and TRBJ2-5, with D tentatively TRBD2 (5 bases). From germline, CDR1 is PRHDT and CDR2 FYEKMQ (reference sequence). Trimming removed 2 bases at V and 4 bases at J, with 11 bases between. The length of the CDR3 is 14 residues. In DNA form, the CDR3 reads TGTGCCAGCAGCTTATGGGGAGTCATAGAGACCCAGTACTTC. Its translation: CASSLWGVIETQYF.

The V call is TRBV2, the J call TRBJ2-2; D is uncertain. The CDR3 has 11 residues. Trimming pared 3 bases from V and 5 bases from J, leaving 1 base between. Germline loops: CDR1 SNHLY, CDR2 FYNNEI. The CDR3 DNA follows: TGTGCCAGCAGTGATACCGGGGAGCTGTTTTTT. Translating it yields CASSDTGELFF.

The sample holds one count of this clone. CDR3 residues: CATSRGRQPGEQYF. Here the CDR3 DNA reads TGTGCCACCAGCAGAGGGAGGCAGCCCGGGGAGCAGTACTTC. The rearrangement joins TRBV15 to TRBJ2-7; a weak D match, TRBD2 (5 bases). CDR1 is LNHNV, CDR2 YYDKDF, per germline (reference sequence). Trimming shortened V by 1 base and J by 7 bases, and 14 bases separated the two germline ends. The CDR3 extends over 14 amino acids.

The CDR3 is CASSLGARGRSTEAFF. In DNA form, the CDR3 reads TGTGCCAGCTCACTTGGGGCCAGGGGGAGAAGTACTGAAGCTTTCTTT. The V gene is TRBV18, the J gene TRBJ1-1, with 7 bases fitting TRBD1. Trimming took 4 bases from V and 5 from J; bases not matched to a gene: 13. Germline V CDR1 and CDR2: KGHSH, LQKENI. This CDR3 spans 16 amino acids.

The chain uses TRBV9 and TRBJ2-3; 9 positions match TRBD2. The CDR3 is made up of 14 amino acids. Germline lookup yields CDR1 SGDLS and CDR2 YYNGEE. Trimming cost V 3 bases and J 4 bases; bases outside gene matches: 3. For the CDR3, the DNA is TGTGCCAGCAGCGAGGGACTAGCCCCAGATACGCAGTATTTT. This gives the protein CASSEGLAPDTQYF. Supplemented by reference TRBV9 and TRBJ2-3, the full variable domain reads DSGVTQTPKHLITATGQRVTLRCSPRSGDLSVYWYQQSLDQGLQFLIQYYNGEERAKGNILERFSAQQFPDLHSELNLSSLELGDSALYFCASSEGLAPDTQYFGPGTRLTVL.

The sample holds one count of this clone. This chain connects TRBV18 to TRBJ1-3, with unresolved D. This CDR3 has 12 residues. Germline lookup yields CDR1 KGHSH and CDR2 LQKENI. The germline V and J ends were trimmed by 2 bases and 4 bases, with 3 bases remaining between them. CDR3 residues: CASSPEGNTIYF. In DNA form, the CDR3 reads TGTGCCAGCTCACCAGAAGGAAACACCATATATTTT. Supplemented by reference TRBV18 and TRBJ1-3, the full variable domain reads NAGVMQNPRHLVRRRGQEARLRCSPMKGHSHVYWYRQLPEEGLKFMVYLQKENIIDESGMPKERFSAEFPKEGPSILRIQQVVRGDSAAYFCASSPEGNTIYFGEGSWLTVV.

A few counts support this clone. J is TRBJ2-7 and V is TRBV7-9; D is unclear. Germline V gene sequence: CDR1 SEHNR, CDR2 FQNEAQ (reference sequence). There are 13 residues in the CDR3. V lost 1 base to trimming and J lost 3 bases, with 7 bases between them. CDR3 DNA sequence: TGTGCCAGCAGCTTAGTACAGAACTACGAGCAGTACTTC. Translating it yields CASSLVQNYEQYF. Drawing the rest from reference TRBV7-9 and TRBJ2-7, the complete variable domain is DTGVSQNPRHKITKRGQNVTFRCDPISEHNRLYWYRQTLGQGPEFLTYFQNEAQLEKSRLLSDRFSAERPKGSFSTLEIQRTEQGDSAMYLCASSLVQNYEQYFGPGTRLTVT.

This clone was observed once. The genes are TRBV2 and TRBJ2-1; D possibly corresponds to TRBD1 (6 bases). The CDR3 runs to 13 residues. Trimming stripped 4 bases from V and 6 bases from J, with 10 bases between. Germline CDR1 is SNHLY and CDR2 is FYNNEI. CDR3 protein: CASSVNRVNEQFF. The CDR3 DNA follows: TGTGCCAGCAGTGTGAACAGGGTCAATGAGCAGTTCTTC. The complete variable domain, with remaining parts taken from reference TRBV2 and TRBJ2-1, reads EPEVTQTPSHQVTQMGQEVILRCVPISNHLYFYWYRQILGQKVEFLVSFYNNEISEKSEIFDDQFSVERPDGSNFTLKIRSTKLEDSAMYFCASSVNRVNEQFFGPGTRLTVL.

The chain links TRBV3-1 (or the pseudogene TRBV3-2) to TRBJ2-5; weak D call: TRBD1 (8 bases). The CDR3 length is 14 residues. Looked up from germline, CDR1 is LGHDT and CDR2 is YNNKEL (reference sequence). Deletions cut 4 bases from V and 3 bases from J, with 12 bases between. The DNA of the CDR3 is TGTGCCAGCAGCCTACAGGGGGGGAAAGAGACCCAGTACTTC. Residues: CASSLQGGKETQYF.

The chain recombines TRBV10-3 with TRBJ2-7; D possibly uses TRBD1 or TRBD2 (5 bases each). Per germline, CDR1 ENHRY and CDR2 SYGVKD. With 3 bases removed from V and 2 bases from J, the gap between germline ends came to 14 bases. The CDR3 loop spans 15 amino acids. This CDR3 is CAISDPRDEAYEQYF. DNA of the CDR3: TGTGCCATCAGTGATCCGAGGGACGAGGCCTACGAGCAGTACTTC.

The chain joins TRBV5-5 to TRBJ2-7; D might be TRBD1 or TRBD2, each matching 6 bases. In germline, CDR1 is SGHKS, CDR2 YYEKEE (reference sequence). V dropped 5 bases and J dropped 1 base, with 7 bases sitting between them. The CDR3 is 12 residues long. The CDR3 loop reads CASRGGSYEQYF. In nucleotides, the CDR3 is TGTGCCAGCAGAGGGGGGTCCTACGAGCAGTACTTC.

This sequence joins TRBV27 and TRBJ1-5; D gene ambiguous. The V gene's germline CDR1 is MNHEY and CDR2 SMNVEV (reference sequence). The CDR3 covers 15 residues. Deletions cut 3 bases from V and 0 bases from J, with 9 bases between. The CDR3 nucleotides are TGTGCCAGCAGTTTCCAGGCTAATAGCAATCAGCCCCAGCATTTT. Translation: CASSFQANSNQPQHF.

The rearrangement links TRBV5-4 to TRBJ2-3; the D is unclear. The CDR3 runs to 15 residues. CDR1 and CDR2 from the germline V gene are SGHNT and YYREEE (reference sequence). With 4 bases removed from V and 0 bases from J, the gap between germline ends came to 12 bases. The CDR3 reads CASSVSKVSTDTQYF. CDR3 DNA: TGTGCCAGCAGCGTCAGCAAAGTTAGCACAGATACGCAGTATTTT.

In this sample, this clone turned up a few times. The J gene is TRBJ2-3, the V gene TRBV28; D is uncertain. Germline V gene lookup returns CDR1 MDHEN and CDR2 SYDVKM. The CDR3 is 12 residues long. V was cut by 5 bases and J by 8 bases, with 11 bases left in between. Written as DNA, the CDR3 is TGTGCCAGCAGTCTGCGCTTCATTACGCAGTATTTT. Amino acids: CASSLRFITQYF.

The chain combines TRBV19 with TRBJ2-6, with 7 nucleotides matching TRBD1. Germline lookup yields CDR1 LNHDA and CDR2 SQIVND (reference sequence). The CDR3 contains 16 residues. With V trimmed by 6 bases and J by 2 bases, 7 bases remained unmatched. CDR3 residues: CASSVTGAPGANVLTF. The CDR3 DNA follows: TGTGCCAGTAGCGTAACAGGGGCCCCTGGGGCCAACGTCCTGACTTTC.